The entry that follows covers one T cell receptor beta chain sequence. These data originate in a study of blood T cell repertoires in COVID-19. On the study more broadly: There were acute and convalescent COVID-19 samples, and they came from the United States, Italy and Spain. PBMCs, B-cell-depleted T cells, or T cells provided the cDNA or gDNA that made up the material.

Original processing methods: Reference gene primer amplification gave estimated nucleated cell counts. Assay: immunoSEQ multiplex PCR; the TCRdb copy retains only in-frame clones and omits some. The V and J calls and clone size are taken from that table; D and trimming were inferred from the DNA. Of hundreds of thousands of clones listed, just over 85% were seen once; the top ten hold about 4.8%. V lost 1 base and J lost 3; bases outside the gene matches: 4. There are 16 residues in the CDR3. The germline gives CDR1 LGHNT, CDR2 FRNRAP. Sequencing input: peripheral blood. The chain has TRBV12-5 and TRBJ2-1; 9 bases are a match to TRBD1. This receptor was obtained from a man between 45 and 60 years old with acute or convalescent COVID-19. This chain's CDR3 is CASGLATGGVYNEQFF. CDR3 in DNA: TGTGCTAGTGGTTTGGCAACAGGGGGCGTCTACAATGAGCAGTTCTTC.